This T cell receptor beta chain was documented in a study of shared clonotypes between healthy human individuals. Sequencing was performed with immunoSEQ multiplex PCR; in TCRdb, only in-frame clones are kept and a portion is missing. The table has millions of clones, 90% to 95% seen once; the top ten hold around 0.15%. The germline CDR1 and CDR2 sequences are SGHRS and YFSETQ. This CDR3 contains 14 residues. The germline V and J ends were trimmed by 2 bases and 6 bases, with 15 bases remaining between them. This TCR derives from a man aged 18 to 29 in good health. The chain joins TRBV5-1 to TRBJ2-7; D not resolved. The sequencing sample was made of naive CD4+ T cells sorted from blood. Subset defined: CD45RA+ positively selected. This CDR3 is CASSFQSRVGEQYF. The CDR3 nucleotides are TGCGCCAGCAGCTTTCAGAGCCGGGTGGGCGAGCAGTACTTC. Looking up the rest from reference TRBV5-1 and TRBJ2-7 gives the full variable domain: KAGVTQTPRYLIKTRGQQVTLSCSPISGHRSVSWYQQTPGQGLQFLFEYFSETQRNKGNFPGRFSGRQFSNSRSEMNVSTLELGDSALYLCASSFQSRVGEQYFGPGTRLTVT.